This TCR beta chain was sequenced for a study of read filtering for tumor transcriptome and immune sequencing. Study context: Transcriptome libraries were built from DNase-treated RNA. TCR-mapped reads were about 3.5 to 10.27 million with IR-seq versus roughly 80 to 1,300 with RNA-seq. Findings and caveats of the study: Correlation between methods rose after single-read clonotypes were removed.

Molecular barcoded adaptors covering alpha/delta and beta/gamma chains were used on approximately 400 ng RNA. TCRdb reprocessed the reads with MiXCR, giving one entry per CDR3 protein. The sample contains about 57,000 distinct CDR3 sequences, 20% to 25% of which appear only once. CDR3 length equals 12 residues. Germline CDR1 and CDR2: MDHEN and SYDVKM. With regard to this clonotype: Its antigen is unidentified. Relative to the germline gene, one junction end is altered; a read error may explain this.

The sequence was obtained from a donor at least 40 years old with multiple myeloma. Source material: a population of CD138-negative cells sorted from bone marrow. The chain couples TRBV28 to TRBJ1-5, with 8 bases that match TRBD1. The CDR3 DNA reads as TGCCACACAGGGGGAGGCAATCAGCCCCAGCATTTT. Translated, it gives CHTGGGNQPQHF.